This TCR beta chain was profiled in a study of cytomegalovirus exposure and HLA in healthy donors. Looking at the study overall: In a later analysis, it was reported that the roughly 120 validation repertoires had been produced on the same platform as the 670 or so repertoires belonging to the first cohort.

Sequencing was performed with immunoSEQ multiplex PCR; in TCRdb, only in-frame clones are kept and a portion is missing. Among more than 90,000 clones, 86% were seen once, and the ten largest hold around 5%. This CDR3 has 14 amino acids. V lost 0 bases and J lost 1, with 10 bases in between. Germline CDR1 is GTSNPN and CDR2 is SVGIG (reference sequence). Sequenced: PBMCs. The chain combines TRBV30 with TRBJ2-7; no reliable D call. The source is a man younger than 35 in good health and CMV-seronegative. This chain's CDR3 is CAWSVRRTSYEQYF. The CDR3 DNA reads as TGTGCCTGGAGTGTTAGGAGAACTTCCTACGAGCAGTACTTC. The full variable domain, completed using reference TRBV30 and TRBJ2-7, is SQTIHQWPATLVQPVGSPLSLECTVEGTSNPNLYWYRQAAGRGLQLLFYSVGIGQISSEVPQNLSASRPQDRQFILSSKKLLLSDSGFYLCAWSVRRTSYEQYFGPGTRLTVT.